These T cell receptor beta chains were read from a single sample in a study of T cell responses to AZD1222 COVID-19 vaccine. The repertoire was sequenced with immunoSEQ multiplex PCR; TCRdb's copy has only in-frame clones and lacks some. The sample has approximately 210,000 clones, around 94% seen once; the top ten hold approximately 1.5%. Sequences were derived from peripheral blood, sampled 28 days after the second dose of the MenACWY control vaccine. Every receptor here comes from an adult who received the MenACWY meningococcal vaccine as a control. CDR3s include the opening cysteine and the closing phenylalanine or tryptophan. The order of the fields is J gene, V gene, D gene, clone size, CDR3 DNA, CDR3 protein. A D gene is named only where the DNA matches it firmly. Only part of the rows carry a size: once, few, many, or a class if the clone is expanded.

>TRBJ2-3|TRBV7-9|NA|NA
TGTGCCAGCAGCTTCGGGACTTCAACCGTCGATACGCAGTATTTT
CASSFGTSTVDTQYF
>TRBJ1-5|TRBV28|NA|NA
TGTGCCAGCAGTCTGACCCAGCCCCAGCATTTT
CASSLTQPQHF
>TRBJ1-1|TRBV30|NA|once
TGTGCCTGGAGTACAGGGTCGACGAACACTGAAGCTTTCTTT
CAWSTGSTNTEAFF
>TRBJ2-1|TRBV19|TRBD2|NA
TGTGCCAGTAGCAGCCGGGGGGGTACCTACAATGAGCAGTTCTTC
CASSSRGGTYNEQFF
>TRBJ1-2|TRBV4-1|NA|NA
TGCGCCAGCAGCCCCTCCGGGGGGGCCGTCTATGGCTACACCTTC
CASSPSGGAVYGYTF
>TRBJ1-3|TRBV6-2/TRBV6-3|TRBD1|NA
TGTGCCAGCAGCCTCGTGGACAGGGGCTACTCTGGAAACACCATATATTTT
CASSLVDRGYSGNTIYF
>TRBJ2-7|TRBV2|TRBD2|once
TGTGCCAGCAAACTAGCGGGAGAAGGGGAGCAGTACTTC
CASKLAGEGEQYF
>TRBJ2-1|TRBV19|TRBD2|NA
TGTGCCAGTAGCAGGGTTAGCGGGGGGAGGAACAATGAGCAGTTCTTC
CASSRVSGGRNNEQFF
>TRBJ1-2|TRBV9|TRBD1|NA
TGTGCCAGCAGCGTACAGGGGGAAGATGGAGGCTACACCTTC
CASSVQGEDGGYTF
>TRBJ1-1|TRBV29-1|NA|NA
TGCAGCGTTGCGTCCAGGGGTACTGAAGCTTTCTTT
CSVASRGTEAFF
>TRBJ2-7|TRBV6-2/TRBV6-3|TRBD2|NA
TGTGCCAGCAGTCGACTAGCGGGCTTCTCCTACGAGCAGTACTTC
CASSRLAGFSYEQYF
>TRBJ2-7|TRBV2|NA|NA
TGTGCCAGCAGTGAAGCGCTTAGCGCGAGCTCCTACGAGCAGTACTTC
CASSEALSASSYEQYF
>TRBJ1-6|TRBV30|NA|NA
TGTGCCTGGAGTGTACCAGGCAGGAGGGACTTCTATAATTCACCCCTCCACTTT
CAWSVPGRRDFYNSPLHF
>TRBJ2-1|TRBV7-2|NA|NA
TGTGCCAGCAGCTTAGTCCCCAGCCTGAATGAGCAGTTCTTC
CASSLVPSLNEQFF
>TRBJ2-2|TRBV7-9|TRBD1|NA
TGTGCCAGCAGGACAGGGTCCACCGGGGAGCTGTTTTTT
CASRTGSTGELFF
>TRBJ2-5|TRBV3-1/TRBV3-2|NA|NA
TGTGCCACCACGGTGAATCGACGATGGGAGACCCAGTACTTC
CATTVNRRWETQYF
>TRBJ2-5|TRBV9|NA|NA
TGTGCCAGCAGCGTCCCCTCACGAGAGACCCAGTACTTC
CASSVPSRETQYF
>TRBJ2-7|TRBV6-5|TRBD1|NA
TGTGCCAGCAGCCCCAGACAGGGGGCAGCCTACGAGCAGTACTTC
CASSPRQGAAYEQYF
>TRBJ1-1|TRBV7-2|NA|once
TGTGCCAGCAGCCCCCTGGGGGCCACTGAAGCTTTCTTT
CASSPLGATEAFF
>TRBJ2-1|TRBV7-9|TRBD2|NA
TGTGCCAGCAGCTTTACGGTGGGGCCTAGCGGGGTATACAATGAGCAGTTCTTC
CASSFTVGPSGVYNEQFF
>TRBJ2-2|TRBV7-2|NA|NA
TGTGCCAGCAGCTTAACAGCGGCAGTCGGCGGGGAGCTGTTTTTT
CASSLTAAVGGELFF
>TRBJ1-1|TRBV13|NA|NA
TGTGCCAGCAGCTTAAACCGGGGGCGGACTGAAGCTTTCTTT
CASSLNRGRTEAFF
>TRBJ2-3|TRBV13|TRBD2|NA
TGTGCCAGCAGCCCTGGACTAGTTGGCACAGATACGCAGTATTTT
CASSPGLVGTDTQYF
>TRBJ2-1|TRBV15|NA|NA
TGTGCCACCAGCACAACCCCTAGCGACTCCTACAATGAGCAGTTCTTC
CATSTTPSDSYNEQFF
>TRBJ1-1|TRBV7-9|NA|NA
TGTGCCAGCAGCCGGAAGACAGCTCCTGTGGGGAACACTGAAGCTTTCTTT
CASSRKTAPVGNTEAFF
>TRBJ1-4|TRBV7-6|NA|NA
TGTGCCAGCAGCTTAGCTCAAGGCGGACATGAAAAACTGTTTTTT
CASSLAQGGHEKLFF
>TRBJ1-4|TRBV19|NA|once
TGTGCCAGTAGTATGGGCAGCCCGGTTGGTGAAAAACTGTTTTTT
CASSMGSPVGEKLFF
>TRBJ2-2|TRBV28|NA|NA
TGTGCCAGCAGTTCGTCCGGAGGGGAGCTGTTTTTT
CASSSSGGELFF
>TRBJ1-2|TRBV6-5|NA|NA
TGTGCCAGCAGTTCAGACAGAGCTAACTATGGCTACACCTTC
CASSSDRANYGYTF
>TRBJ1-4|TRBV4-3|NA|NA
TGCGCCAGCAGCCAAGAAAAAAAACTGTTTTTT
CASSQEKKLFF
>TRBJ2-7|TRBV5-1|NA|NA
TGCGCCAGCCGCCCCGGGAACTCCTACGAGCAGTACTTC
CASRPGNSYEQYF
>TRBJ1-5|TRBV28|TRBD1|NA
TGTGCCAGCGCATCCGCAGGGGGCAAACAGCCCCAGCATTTT
CASASAGGKQPQHF
>TRBJ1-2|TRBV30|NA|NA
TGTGCCTGGACCTTAAGGAAGGAAGGGAGCGGCTACACCTTC
CAWTLRKEGSGYTF
>TRBJ2-7|TRBV24-1|NA|NA
TGTGCCACCAGTGACCCCAGGGTGGACGAGCAGTACTTC
CATSDPRVDEQYF
>TRBJ2-7|TRBV9|TRBD2|NA
TGTGCCAGCAGCGTAGCACCTAGCGGTCCTTTCGAGCAGTACTTC
CASSVAPSGPFEQYF
>TRBJ2-7|TRBV14|TRBD2|NA
TGTGCCAGCAGCCAAGGACCGGCTAGCGGGAGCTACGAGCAGTACTTC
CASSQGPASGSYEQYF
>TRBJ2-7|TRBV5-1|TRBD2|NA
TGCGCCAGCAGCTTGGGACTAGCGGGAAAGGAGTTGTCCTACGAGCAGTACTTC
CASSLGLAGKELSYEQYF
>TRBJ2-4|TRBV21-1|NA|NA
TGTGCCAGCAGCAAAGGGCAACTAGCCAAAAACATTCAGTACTTC
CASSKGQLAKNIQYF
>TRBJ2-7|TRBV7-9|NA|NA
TGTGCCAGCAGCTTAGGGCGGGACAGATTTTCCTACGAGCAGTACTTC
CASSLGRDRFSYEQYF
>TRBJ1-4|TRBV2|TRBD1|NA
TGTGCCAGCAAGAGACAGGGCTACCTAGAAAAACTGTTTTTT
CASKRQGYLEKLFF
>TRBJ2-6|TRBV27|NA|NA
TGTGCCAGCAAGCCCCAGGGTTCTGGGGCCAACGTCCTGACTTTC
CASKPQGSGANVLTF
>TRBJ2-7|TRBV6-6|NA|NA
TGTGCCAGCGACTCGGGGCGCTCCTACGAGCAGTACTTC
CASDSGRSYEQYF
>TRBJ2-6|TRBV19|NA|NA
TGTGCCACCACCCAGGGGCTAAGCTCTGGGGCCAACGTCCTGACTTTC
CATTQGLSSGANVLTF
>TRBJ1-5|TRBV3-1/TRBV3-2|NA|NA
TGTGCCAGCAGCTTCTCGGTAATTGGTCAGCCCCAGCATTTT
CASSFSVIGQPQHF
>TRBJ1-1|TRBV28|NA|NA
TGTGCCAGCAGTTCATCAAGGAACACTGAAGCTTTCTTT
CASSSSRNTEAFF
>TRBJ1-2|TRBV6-5|NA|NA
TGTGCCAGCAGTTACTCAGTCGACAGTGGCTACACCTTC
CASSYSVDSGYTF
>TRBJ2-3|TRBV18|NA|NA
TGTGCCAGCTCACCATCGGGGGCCGGGGACGAGAGTACGCAGTATTTT
CASSPSGAGDESTQYF
>TRBJ1-1|TRBV12-3/TRBV12-4|NA|once
TGTGCCAGCAGTTCATACAGGTCTGAAGCTTTCTTT
CASSSYRSEAFF
>TRBJ1-6|TRBV27|NA|NA
TGTGCCAGCAGTTTAGTCAGAAGCTCCTATAATTCACCCCTCCACTTT
CASSLVRSSYNSPLHF
>TRBJ1-5|TRBV9|NA|few
TGTGCCAGCAGCCCAACCTATTTGAGCAATCAGCCCCAGCATTTT
CASSPTYLSNQPQHF
>TRBJ1-1|TRBV5-6|NA|NA
TGTGCCAGCAGCTCATGGACGGCAAACACTGAAGCTTTCTTT
CASSSWTANTEAFF
>TRBJ2-5|TRBV7-9|TRBD2|NA
TGTGCCAGCAGCCGCGGGGGAGGAGAGACCCAGTACTTC
CASSRGGGETQYF